Following are 14 T cell receptor beta chains from one sample sequenced in a study of regulatory T cells in long-lasting Graves disease. Time point in this sample: persistent/refractory GD, antithyroid drugs over 5 years with positive TRAb. Making the TCR library involved RNA that had been extracted from PBMCs. For TCR beta, libraries came from iRepertoire HTBI primers and Arm-PCR of CDR3 regions. TCRdb reprocessed the multiplex PCR reads with MiXCR, giving one entry per CDR3 protein. The table records about 290,000 distinct CDR3 sequences, 22% of them present only once. This sample comprised peripheral blood mononuclear cells (PBMCs), obtained when the disease was refractory, from a patient treated with antithyroid drugs. These receptors were obtained from a female donor with Graves disease.

Ten or more counts support this clonotype. CDR3 in amino acids: CASSLGLAGIVDEQYF. In DNA, the CDR3 is TGTGCCAGCAGTTTAGGACTAGCGGGAATCGTCGACGAGCAGTACTTC. The gene calls are TRBV28 and TRBJ2-7, with 12 bases lining up with TRBD2. Germline V CDR1 and CDR2: MDHEN, SYDVKM. This CDR3 has 16 residues. V was clipped by 2 bases and J by 5 bases; unmatched bases: 7.

This clonotype came up many times. The J gene is TRBJ2-2, the V gene TRBV11-1, with 8 bases aligning to TRBD2. CDR1 SGHAT and CDR2 FQDESV come from the germline V gene (reference sequence). V lost 5 bases and J lost 4; bases outside the gene matches: 9. The CDR3 has 16 amino acids. CDR3 sequence reads: CASSLKREWSTGELFF. As DNA, the CDR3 is TGTGCCAGCAGCCTAAAGCGGGAGTGGTCCACCGGGGAGCTGTTTTTT.

The chain has TRBV7-2 and TRBJ2-3, with D unresolved. Germline assignment: CDR1 SGHTA and CDR2 FQGNSA. This CDR3 contains 12 residues. With 3 bases removed from V and 4 bases from J, the gap between germline ends came to 5 bases. CDR3 coding DNA: TGTGCCAGCAGCTTTTCATCAGATACGCAGTATTTT. Protein: CASSFSSDTQYF.

The chain couples TRBV7-8 to TRBJ2-7; TRBD2 is a possible D gene (6 bases). In germline, CDR1 is SGHVS, CDR2 FQNEAQ. The CDR3 runs 12 residues. V gave up 3 bases and J gave up 5 bases, with 8 bases separating them. The CDR3 DNA reads TGTGCCAGCAGCTTCTCGGGGGACGAGCAGTACTTC. It encodes CASSFSGDEQYF. Together with reference TRBV7-8 and TRBJ2-7, the CDR3 gives the full variable domain: GAGVSQSPRYKVAKRGQDVALRCDPISGHVSLFWYQQALGQGPEFLTYFQNEAQLDKSGLPSDRFFAERPEGSVSTLKIQRTQQEDSAVYLCASSFSGDEQYFGPGTRLTVT.

The chain has TRBV6-2 or TRBV6-3 and TRBJ2-7; D gene ambiguous. The CDR3 is made up of 14 amino acids. CDR1 and CDR2 from the germline V gene are MNHEY and SVGEGT. V gave up 6 bases and J gave up 0 bases, with 12 bases separating them. The CDR3 DNA is TGTGCCAGCAGCCCGAACTACGTCTCCTACGAGCAGTACTTC. Translating it yields CASSPNYVSYEQYF.

This clonotype has ten or more counts. This sequence joins TRBV12-5 and TRBJ2-2, with a weak D call TRBD2 (6 bases). Trimming took off 0 bases at V and 2 bases at J, with 10 bases between the two ends. This CDR3 region has 16 residues. Germline CDR1 reads LGHNT; CDR2 reads FRNRAP. CDR3 DNA sequence: TGTGCTAGTGGTTTGGTACTAGCAGAAAACACCGGGGAGCTGTTTTTT. This sequence encodes CASGLVLAENTGELFF. The full variable domain, its missing parts supplied by reference TRBV12-5 and TRBJ2-2, is DARVTQTPRHKVTEMGQEVTMRCQPILGHNTVFWYRQTMMQGLELLAYFRNRAPLDDSGMPKDRFSAEMPDATLATLKIQPSEPRDSAVYFCASGLVLAENTGELFFGEGSRLTVL.

DNA of the CDR3: TGCAGCGTTGAACCTAACAATGAGCAGTTCTTC. Amino acid sequence: CSVEPNNEQFF. The chain uses TRBV29-1 and TRBJ2-1, with D uncertain. Germline CDR1 reads SQVTM; CDR2 reads ANQGSEA. This CDR3 region has 11 residues. Trimming shortened V by 2 bases and J by 5 bases, and 4 bases separated the two germline ends.

This clonotype was detected only once. V gene TRBV12-3 or TRBV12-4 combines with J gene TRBJ2-5; tentative D call: TRBD1 (6 bases). V was clipped by 5 bases and J by 7 bases, with 14 bases between them. The CDR3 runs 13 residues. The CDR3 loop reads CASSHRVAGTQYF. CDR3 nucleotide sequence: TGTGCCAGCAGTCACAGGGTTGCAGGGACCCAGTACTTC.

This clonotype was counted only a few times. The chain combines TRBV6-2 or TRBV6-3 with TRBJ2-4, with TRBD2 matching over 10 bases. The V gene's germline CDR1 is MNHEY and CDR2 SVGEGT. V dropped 2 bases and J dropped 3; count of bases not matched to a gene: 13. CDR3 length equals 19 residues. The CDR3 sequence is CASSYRGLATVGGKNIQYF. The CDR3 DNA follows: TGTGCCAGCAGTTACAGGGGACTAGCGACGGTTGGGGGCAAAAACATTCAGTACTTC.

The chain carries TRBV19 and TRBJ2-5; TRBD1 might be the D (5 bases). Germline CDR1 is LNHDA and CDR2 is SQIVND (reference sequence). Between the trimmed V and J ends, which lost 5 bases and 2 bases, there was a span of 9 bases. This CDR3 is 13 amino acids long. In DNA, the CDR3 is TGTGCCAGTAGTGCGGACAAACAAGAGACCCAGTACTTC. This translates into CASSADKQETQYF.

The sample holds a few counts of this clonotype. V is TRBV4-1 and J is TRBJ2-7, with D hard to call. Trimming took 2 bases from V and 0 from J, leaving 11 bases between them. Germline V gives CDR1 MGHRA, CDR2 YSYEKL. The CDR3 is 15 amino acids. The CDR3 DNA reads TGCGCCAGCAGCCAATTTGTCGGAAACTCCTACGAGCAGTACTTC. Amino acids: CASSQFVGNSYEQYF.

This clonotype was found many times. The chain recombines TRBV7-2 with TRBJ2-7; D unclear. The CDR3 loop spans 16 amino acids. Trimming took off 5 bases at V and 1 base at J, with 18 bases between the two ends. Per germline, CDR1 SGHTA and CDR2 FQGNSA. The CDR3 sequence is CASSVPPLAGSYEQYF. The DNA of the CDR3 is TGTGCCAGCAGCGTCCCACCTTTGGCTGGATCCTACGAGCAGTACTTC. Together with reference TRBV7-2 and TRBJ2-7, the CDR3 gives the full variable domain: GAGVSQSPSNKVTEKGKDVELRCDPISGHTALYWYRQSLGQGLEFLIYFQGNSAPDKSGLPSDRFSAERTGGSVSTLTIQRTQQEDSAVYLCASSVPPLAGSYEQYFGPGTRLTVT.

V gene TRBV20-1 combines with J gene TRBJ2-7; weak D call: TRBD2 (5 bases). The CDR3 length is 11 residues. CDR1 is DFQATT, CDR2 SNEGSKA, per germline (reference sequence). Trimming pared 3 bases from V and 5 bases from J, leaving 8 bases between. The CDR3: CSARDWNEQYF. CDR3 bases: TGCAGTGCTAGGGACTGGAACGAGCAGTACTTC.

At least ten counts were recorded for this clonotype. The chain joins TRBV10-3 to TRBJ1-1, with 10 bases matching TRBD1. J gave up 1 base and V 4 bases, and 3 bases lay outside the gene matches. CDR1 is ENHRY and CDR2 is SYGVKD in the germline V gene. This CDR3 has 15 residues. CDR3 sequence: CAISGQGAKNTEAFF. The CDR3 region has the DNA TGTGCCATCAGTGGACAGGGGGCGAAGAACACTGAAGCTTTCTTT.